A selection of T cell receptor beta chains follows, all from one sample in a study of CD8 T cells in ankylosing spondylitis. Via MiXCR, TCRdb re-called the 5' RACE reads, giving one row per CDR3 protein. The sample carries approximately 350,000 distinct CDR3 sequences, roughly 15% recorded once. The sequenced sample was blood, either unsorted or a sorted T cell fraction (not recorded which). The receptors stem from a male donor with ankylosing spondylitis or in good health (not recorded which). CDR3s include the opening cysteine and the closing phenylalanine or tryptophan. D genes are given only for firm matches. Clone size is not always given. Where it is, it says once, few, many or a class for expanded clones.

cdr3_aa cdr3_nt d_call clone_size j_call v_call
CASSSDSHPPYEQYF TGTGCCAGCAGCTCAGACAGCCATCCTCCCTACGAGCAGTACTTC NA few TRBJ2-7 TRBV6-1
CAIRETSGRERSYNEQFF TGTGCCATCAGGGAGACTAGCGGGAGGGAAAGATCCTACAATGAGCAGTTCTTC TRBD2 few TRBJ2-1 TRBV10-3
CASKGLAEGGQETQYF TGTGCCAGCAAGGGACTAGCAGAGGGGGGGCAAGAGACCCAGTACTTC TRBD2 NA TRBJ2-5 TRBV12-3/TRBV12-4
CASSLDRLGGNEQFF TGCGCCAGCAGCTTGGACCGCCTCGGGGGCAATGAGCAGTTCTTC NA NA TRBJ2-1 TRBV5-1
CASSSLPVSTNEKLFF TGTGCCAGCAGCTCTCTCCCAGTGTCAACTAATGAAAAACTGTTTTTT NA few TRBJ1-4 TRBV5-6
CASSLDRGLVEAFF TGTGCCAGCAGTCTGGACAGGGGTTTAGTTGAAGCTTTCTTT TRBD1 NA TRBJ1-1 TRBV6-1
CASSLAAAGGLNTGELFF TGTGCCAGCAGCTTAGCGGCAGCGGGAGGGCTTAACACCGGGGAGCTGTTTTTT TRBD2 NA TRBJ2-2 TRBV7-8
CASKGAGGPYNEQFF TGCGCCAGTAAAGGTGCGGGGGGGCCTTACAATGAGCAGTTCTTC TRBD2 few TRBJ2-1 TRBV4-1
CASSPRTGGDLYEQYF TGTGCCAGCAGCCCCCGGACAGGGGGTGATTTGTACGAGCAGTACTTC TRBD1 NA TRBJ2-7 TRBV4-2
CASSGGSFTSTDTQYF TGTGCCAGCAGTGGAGGGTCCTTTACTAGCACAGATACGCAGTATTTT NA few TRBJ2-3 TRBV6-1
CASTLPGGPDTQYF TGTGCCAGCACCCTCCCAGGGGGTCCAGATACGCAGTATTTT TRBD1 many TRBJ2-3 TRBV12-3/TRBV12-4
CASSRLAGYEQYF TGTGCCAGCAGTCGACTAGCGGGCTACGAGCAGTACTTC TRBD2 NA TRBJ2-7 TRBV2
CSVVHGNYGYTF TGCAGCGTTGTACACGGGAACTATGGCTACACCTTC NA NA TRBJ1-2 TRBV29-1
CSARVTGTVGGELFF TGCAGTGCTAGAGTTACCGGGACGGTGGGCGGGGAGCTGTTTTTT NA NA TRBJ2-2 TRBV20-1
CASSWPTRNTNTGELFF TGTGCCAGCTCATGGCCGACCCGGAATACGAACACCGGGGAGCTGTTTTTT NA NA TRBJ2-2 TRBV18
CASSLSPYADTQYF TGCGCCAGCAGCTTGAGTCCATACGCAGATACGCAGTATTTT NA few TRBJ2-3 TRBV5-1
CASSQGNIAWLEQYF TGTGCCAGCAGCCAAGGAAACATCGCTTGGCTCGAGCAGTACTTC NA NA TRBJ2-7 TRBV3-1
CASSLIGKQKERKLFF TGTGCCAGCAGTTTAATAGGTAAACAGAAGGAAAGAAAACTGTTTTTT NA few TRBJ1-4 TRBV12-3/TRBV12-4
CASSYTSGWSATGELFF TGTGCCAGCAGTTACACCTCAGGGTGGAGCGCCACCGGGGAGCTGTTTTTT NA few TRBJ2-2 TRBV6-5
CASSLGGRNEKLFF TGTGCCAGCAGCTTAGGGGGACGTAATGAAAAACTGTTTTTT NA few TRBJ1-4 TRBV7-7
CASSLSGASYNEQFF TGTGCCAGCAGTCTGAGCGGGGCTTCCTACAATGAGCAGTTCTTC TRBD2 NA TRBJ2-1 TRBV6-1
CSVRLLGGETQYF TGCAGCGTTCGACTATTAGGGGGGGAGACCCAGTACTTC NA NA TRBJ2-5 TRBV29-1